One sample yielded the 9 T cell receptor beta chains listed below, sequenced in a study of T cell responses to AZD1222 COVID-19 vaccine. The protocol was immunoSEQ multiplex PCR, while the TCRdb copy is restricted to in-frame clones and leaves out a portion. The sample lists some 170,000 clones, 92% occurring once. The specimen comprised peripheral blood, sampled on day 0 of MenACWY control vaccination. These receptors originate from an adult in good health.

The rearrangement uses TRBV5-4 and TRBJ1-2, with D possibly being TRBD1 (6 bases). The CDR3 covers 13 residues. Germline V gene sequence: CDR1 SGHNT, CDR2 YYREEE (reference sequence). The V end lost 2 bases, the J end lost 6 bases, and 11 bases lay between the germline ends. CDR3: CASSFLGADGYTF. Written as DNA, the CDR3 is TGTGCCAGCAGCTTTCTGGGGGCGGATGGCTACACCTTC.

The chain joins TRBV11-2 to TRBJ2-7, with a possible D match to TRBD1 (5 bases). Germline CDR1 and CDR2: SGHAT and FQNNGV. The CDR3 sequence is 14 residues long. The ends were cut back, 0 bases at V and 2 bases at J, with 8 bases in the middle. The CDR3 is CASSLDTQAYEQYF. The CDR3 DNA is TGTGCCAGCAGCTTAGACACACAGGCCTACGAGCAGTACTTC.

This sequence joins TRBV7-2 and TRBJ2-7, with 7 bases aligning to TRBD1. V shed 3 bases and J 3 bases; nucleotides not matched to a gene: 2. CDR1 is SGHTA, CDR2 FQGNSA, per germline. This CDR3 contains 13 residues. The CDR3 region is CASSFAGGYEQYF. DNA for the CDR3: TGTGCCAGCAGCTTCGCAGGGGGCTACGAGCAGTACTTC.

The CDR3 DNA is TGTGCCACCAGCAGAGACAAGAACACCGGGGAGCTGTTTTTT. The encoded protein is CATSRDKNTGELFF. The chain is built from TRBV15 and TRBJ2-2; D unclear. V lost 0 bases and J 1 base, leaving 3 bases between the germline ends. CDR1 and CDR2 (germline): LNHNV, YYDKDF (reference sequence). CDR3 length equals 14 residues. Together with reference TRBV15 and TRBJ2-2, the CDR3 gives the full variable domain: DAMVIQNPRYQVTQFGKPVTLSCSQTLNHNVMYWYQQKSSQAPKLLFHYYDKDFNNEADTPDNFQSRRPNTSFCFLDIRSPGLGDTAMYLCATSRDKNTGELFFGEGSRLTVL.

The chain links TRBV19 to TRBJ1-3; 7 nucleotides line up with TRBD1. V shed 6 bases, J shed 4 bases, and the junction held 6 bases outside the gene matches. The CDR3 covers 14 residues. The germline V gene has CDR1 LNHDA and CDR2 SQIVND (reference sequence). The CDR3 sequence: CASRPGTVGNTIYF. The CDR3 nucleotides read TGTGCCAGTAGACCCGGGACAGTAGGAAACACCATATATTTT.

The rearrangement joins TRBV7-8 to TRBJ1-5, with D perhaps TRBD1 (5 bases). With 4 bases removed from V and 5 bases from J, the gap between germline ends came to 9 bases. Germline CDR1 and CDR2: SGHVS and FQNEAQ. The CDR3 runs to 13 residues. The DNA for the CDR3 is TGTGCCAGCAGCTACGGAGGGGATCAGCCCCAGCATTTT. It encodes CASSYGGDQPQHF.

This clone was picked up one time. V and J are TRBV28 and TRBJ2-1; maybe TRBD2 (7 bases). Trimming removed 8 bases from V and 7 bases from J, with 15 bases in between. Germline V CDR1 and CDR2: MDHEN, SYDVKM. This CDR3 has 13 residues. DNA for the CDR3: TGTGCCAGCCTAGAGGGGGGGTCGAATGAGCAGTTCTTC. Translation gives CASLEGGSNEQFF.

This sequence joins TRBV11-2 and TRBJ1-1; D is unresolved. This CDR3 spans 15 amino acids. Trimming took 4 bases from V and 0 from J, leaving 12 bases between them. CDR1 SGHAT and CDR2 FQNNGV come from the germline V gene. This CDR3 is CASSSPRLLNTEAFF. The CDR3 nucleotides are TGTGCCAGCAGCTCCCCCAGGTTGTTGAACACTGAAGCTTTCTTT.

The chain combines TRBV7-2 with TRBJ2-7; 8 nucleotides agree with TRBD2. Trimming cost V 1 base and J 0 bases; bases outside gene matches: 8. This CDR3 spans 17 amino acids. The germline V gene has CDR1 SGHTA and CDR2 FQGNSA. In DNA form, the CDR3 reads TGTGCCAGCAGCTTAGACGGTAGCGGGATGCTCTCCTACGAGCAGTACTTC. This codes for CASSLDGSGMLSYEQYF.